This T cell receptor (beta chain) appears in the sequencing data of a study of T cells in localized non-small cell lung cancer (dated by TCRdb to 2020 to 2021). Broadly, across the study: The study analyzed T cell repertoires of approximately 240 early-stage NSCLC patients, comparing tumors and uninvolved tumor-adjacent lungs. The cohort comprised around 250 treatment-naïve NSCLC patients with resected, localized lung tumors. The mean age of the NSCLC patients was around 67 years, with approximately 130 men and over 100 women. Study-level results and caveats: Longer overall survival was associated with higher T cell density in blood, whereas shorter survival was associated with higher clonality in adjacent lung. Because multi-region sequencing of the tumors was not done, intratumor heterogeneity could not be ruled out. Because the study design was exploratory, TCR variables were selected using unadjusted p-values without false-discovery rate correction. Of the top 100 tumor clones, a median of roughly 56 were detected in paired uninvolved adjacent lung; over 25 were also among that lung's top 100. The highest T cell clonality was observed in uninvolved tumor-adjacent lung, where clonality exceeded that of tumor, suggesting that antigenic responses were more focused in uninvolved tumor-adjacent lung.

CDR1 and CDR2 are read off the germline V gene (reference sequence) as MNHEY and SMNVEV. There are 15 amino acids in the CDR3, from cysteine to phenylalanine inclusive. Of the read, only the CDR3 DNA is kept; its 45 bases are in frame from base 1. Here V drops 6 bases and J drops 4 bases, and the junction holds 8 bases not matched to any gene. With regard to this clone: What this receptor recognizes is not known. Base quality data are lacking; no much larger clone is found one base away.

TCR beta CDR3 regions were sequenced from DNA using the immunoSEQ Assay. The paper's data handling went like this. To compute T cell density, TCR beta template counts were normalized to usable DNA, which was estimated by amplifying housekeeping genes. Using the preseqR package, richness was estimated by extrapolating to 120,000 templates for tissue samples and 400,000 templates for PBMC samples. Clonality was calculated as one minus Pielou's evenness. To identify tissue-enriched TCRs, differential abundance testing was run on productive amino-acid clonotypes with a minimum total count of 5 and an alpha of 0.1. The Jaccard Index and the Morisita Overlap Index were used to quantify repertoire overlap between compartments. GLIPH grouped TCR beta CDR3s together with public tetramer-defined viral CDR3s, and a viral motif had to include at least three viral sequences and also show V-gene enrichment. TCRdb's version of the immuneACCESS table is confined to in-frame rearrangements and falls short of the full clone set. An unresolved V gene accounts for under half of the shortfall where checked; the remainder is of unknown origin. V, J and clone size reflect that table, while D and trimming were determined from the DNA. This sample comprises about 33,000 clones, 85% to 90% of them detected only once. The ten top clones hold roughly 4.2% of the sample.

At diagnosis, tumor, uninvolved tumor-adjacent lung and peripheral blood were collected and then preserved as a mix of FFPE and fresh-frozen material. For TCR repertoire profiling, blood samples were analyzed in the form of peripheral blood mononuclear cells. This chain is built from TRBV27 and TRBJ2-7, with TRBD2 identical over 11 junction bases. The receptor's source is a male donor at least 60 years old with stage III lung adenocarcinoma. Source: peripheral blood, taken before any cancer treatment. The base sequence is TGTGCCAGCAGGGTACGACTAGCGGGAAGTTACGAGCAGTACTTC. It translates to CASRVRLAGSYEQYF.